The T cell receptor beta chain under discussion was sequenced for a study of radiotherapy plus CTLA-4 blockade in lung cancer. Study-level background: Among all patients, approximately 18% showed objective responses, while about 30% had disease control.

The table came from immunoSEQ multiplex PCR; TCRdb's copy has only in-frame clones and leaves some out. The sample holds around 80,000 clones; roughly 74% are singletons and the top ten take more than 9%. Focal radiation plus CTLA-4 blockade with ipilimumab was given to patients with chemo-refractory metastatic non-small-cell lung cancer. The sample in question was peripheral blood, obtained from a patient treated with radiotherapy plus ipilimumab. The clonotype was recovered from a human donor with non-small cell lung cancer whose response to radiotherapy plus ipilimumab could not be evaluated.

This CDR3 is CAWSVGTGTESPLHF. The CDR3 coding sequence is TGTGCCTGGAGTGTGGGGACAGGGACGGAATCACCCCTCCACTTT. The genes are TRBV30 and TRBJ1-6; 9 bases are a match to TRBD1. The CDR3 is 15 residues long. CDR1 and CDR2 (germline): GTSNPN, SVGIG (reference sequence). V trimming: 0 bases; J trimming: 10 bases; junction bases outside the gene matches: 7.